This passage covers 31 T cell receptor beta chains from one sample sequenced in a study of T-cell memory formation after mild COVID-19. TCRdb re-derived calls from the 5' RACE reads in MiXCR, one entry per CDR3 protein. This repertoire shows more than 85,000 distinct CDR3 sequences, 11% found once; its top ten account for around 39%. The sequencing sample was made of PBMCs or a T cell subset sorted from them (not recorded which). The receptors here all came from a man aged 18 to 29 who had mild COVID-19 (a few samples of this study predate the infection). Cell type and time point are not known.

This clonotype was picked up a small number of times. DNA of the CDR3: TGCGCCAGCAGCCACGGACTGTATAGCAATCAGCCCCAGCATTTT. This sequence encodes CASSHGLYSNQPQHF. The genes are TRBV4-1 and TRBJ1-5; D is ambiguous. The CDR3 runs 15 residues. The germline V and J ends were trimmed by 3 bases and 0 bases, with 9 bases remaining between them. Germline CDR1 is MGHRA and CDR2 is YSYEKL.

This clonotype was counted at least ten times. V is TRBV4-3 and J is TRBJ2-3, with a tentative D call TRBD1 (5 bases). V was cut by 2 bases and J by 8 bases, with 14 bases left in between. The CDR3 has 14 amino acids. Germline V gene data show CDR1 as LGHNA and CDR2 as YSLEER. In DNA form, the CDR3 reads TGCGCCAGCAGCCAAACCGACAGTGCCTTTACGCAGTATTTT. Translating gives CASSQTDSAFTQYF.

There are a few counts of this clonotype. This chain uses TRBV6-2 or TRBV6-3 with TRBJ2-3; D could derive from TRBD1 or TRBD2 (5 bases each). This CDR3 has 14 residues. Per the germline V gene, CDR1 is MNHEY and CDR2 is SVGEGT. Between the trimmed V and J ends, which lost 3 bases and 4 bases, there was a span of 11 bases. The CDR3 DNA sequence: TGTGCCAGCAGTTATTTTGGGGGAGCAGATACGCAGTATTTT. Translating it yields CASSYFGGADTQYF.

The table lists this clonotype with many counts. J is TRBJ2-7 and V is TRBV7-9; TRBD1 or TRBD2 may be the D gene (5 bases each). This CDR3 is built from 15 residues. Trimming cost V 1 base and J 2 bases, with 12 bases left between them. Germline lookup yields CDR1 SEHNR and CDR2 FQNEAQ (reference sequence). CDR3 amino acids: CASSLEVGGTYEQYF. CDR3 bases: TGTGCCAGCAGCTTAGAGGTTGGGGGAACCTACGAGCAGTACTTC.

A few counts support this clonotype. The chain is built from TRBV5-1 and TRBJ1-6; D is uncertain. Germline V CDR1 and CDR2: SGHRS, YFSETQ. The CDR3 length is 18 residues. V was cut by 4 bases and J by 6 bases, with 23 bases left in between. The chain's CDR3 is CASSLRRTGLPPNSPLHF. The DNA for the CDR3 is TGCGCCAGCAGCCTGCGCCGAACGGGCCTCCCCCCTAATTCACCCCTCCACTTT.

The rearrangement uses TRBV27 and TRBJ2-7; possible D gene TRBD2, 6 bases. CDR1 is MNHEY, CDR2 SMNVEV, per germline (reference sequence). This CDR3 has 11 amino acids. The V end was cut by 4 bases, the J end by 6 bases, with 7 bases between. CDR3 nucleotide sequence: TGTGCCAGCAGTTGGGGGGTCGAGCAGTACTTC. The encoded protein is CASSWGVEQYF.

This clonotype was seen only a few times. This sequence joins TRBV9 and TRBJ2-7; tentatively, D is TRBD1 (6 bases). This CDR3 has 14 residues. Germline assignment: CDR1 SGDLS and CDR2 YYNGEE. Trimming removed 0 bases from V and 1 base from J, with 8 bases in between. This chain's CDR3 is CASSVAGESYEQYF. CDR3 bases: TGTGCCAGCAGCGTAGCAGGGGAGTCCTACGAGCAGTACTTC.

J is TRBJ2-5 and V is TRBV7-3; a possible D gene is TRBD1 (5 bases). The CDR3 is 13 amino acids. Germline CDR1 SGHTA, CDR2 FQGTGA. Trimming left V 5 bases short and J 5 bases short, with 12 bases between. CDR3 in amino acids: CASSPDSVETQYF. The CDR3 nucleotides are TGTGCCAGCAGCCCCGACAGTGTCGAGACCCAGTACTTC. The variable domain in full, completed from reference TRBV7-3 and TRBJ2-5, reads GAGVSQTPSNKVTEKGKYVELRCDPISGHTALYWYRQSLGQGPEFLIYFQGTGAADDSGLPNDRFFAVRPEGSVSTLKIQRTERGDSAVYLCASSPDSVETQYFGPGTRLLVL.

The CDR3 spells CSARDRARTDTQYF. CDR3 sequence (DNA): TGCAGTGCTAGAGATCGGGCCCGCACAGATACGCAGTATTTT. This sequence joins TRBV20-1 and TRBJ2-3; D not certain. Trimming pared 0 bases from V and 1 base from J, leaving 8 bases between. The germline V gene has CDR1 DFQATT and CDR2 SNEGSKA (reference sequence). The CDR3 sequence is 14 residues long.

This sequence joins TRBV6-2 or TRBV6-3 and TRBJ1-1; D gene ambiguous. With 6 bases removed from V and 3 bases from J, the gap between germline ends came to 11 bases. CDR3 length: 13 amino acids. The germline gives CDR1 MNHEY, CDR2 SVGEGT. The CDR3 sequence is CASRTLGYTEAFF. CDR3 sequence (DNA): TGTGCCAGCAGGACCCTGGGGTACACTGAAGCTTTCTTT.

This clonotype was found a few times. The chain joins TRBV12-3 or TRBV12-4 to TRBJ2-3; D perhaps matches TRBD1 (5 bases). There are 14 residues in the CDR3. The V end was cut by 2 bases, the J end by 6 bases, with 12 bases between. The CDR3 reads CASSLYGRGDTQYF. As DNA, the CDR3 is TGTGCCAGCAGTTTATACGGAAGGGGTGATACGCAGTATTTT.

This clonotype was detected a few times. The rearrangement joins TRBV5-1 to TRBJ2-7; D possibly corresponds to TRBD2 (6 bases). Between the trimmed V and J ends, which lost 0 bases and 6 bases, there was a span of 7 bases. CDR1 and CDR2 from the germline V gene are SGHRS and YFSETQ. The CDR3 loop spans 12 amino acids. The CDR3, as DNA: TGCGCCAGCAGCTTGGCCGGGGGCGAGCAGTACTTC. Protein product: CASSLAGGEQYF.

This clonotype has only a few counts. The chain has TRBV5-5 and TRBJ2-7; D may be TRBD1 (6 bases). In germline, CDR1 is SGHKS, CDR2 YYEKEE (reference sequence). V gave up 0 bases and J gave up 2 bases, with 12 bases separating them. The CDR3 totals 15 residues. CDR3 bases: TGTGCCAGCAGCTTGGGGTCAGGGGTGCCCTACGAGCAGTACTTC. This encodes CASSLGSGVPYEQYF.

The chain joins TRBV12-3 or TRBV12-4 to TRBJ2-7; 7 bases match TRBD1. The CDR3 covers 14 residues. Germline trimming cut 5 bases from V and 4 bases from J; bases unmatched to any gene: 8. The DNA for the CDR3 is TGTGCCAGCAGTCCTACTACGACAGGGTACGAGCAGTACTTC. Translated: CASSPTTTGYEQYF.

The chain carries TRBV27 and TRBJ1-6; D gene ambiguous. Trimming stripped 0 bases from V and 10 bases from J, with 10 bases between. Germline V gene lookup returns CDR1 MNHEY and CDR2 SMNVEV (reference sequence). The CDR3 extends over 14 amino acids. CDR3 loop: CASSLSPGSSPLHF. The CDR3 nucleotides read TGTGCCAGCAGTTTATCGCCGGGGAGCTCACCCCTCCACTTT.

The J gene is TRBJ2-3, the V gene TRBV6-4; no definite D call. The CDR3 has 15 residues. CDR1 is MRHNA and CDR2 is SNTAGT in the germline V gene. V dropped 4 bases and J dropped 0 bases, with 11 bases sitting between them. DNA for the CDR3: TGTGCCAGCAGTGCTCACTCCGCGAGCACAGATACGCAGTATTTT. This codes for CASSAHSASTDTQYF.

This clonotype appeared a few times. V is TRBV13 and J is TRBJ1-3; TRBD1 matches at 9 bases. Per germline, CDR1 PRHDT and CDR2 FYEKMQ (reference sequence). The ends lost 5 bases at V and 7 bases at J; junction bases unmatched: 12. This CDR3 contains 16 residues. CDR3 in amino acids: CASSPTAGTGINTIYF. CDR3 nucleotides: TGTGCCAGCAGCCCGACCGCCGGGACAGGGATCAACACCATATATTTT.

This chain joins TRBV6-5 and TRBJ1-2, with 8 bases lining up with TRBD1. The CDR3 is made up of 14 amino acids. With 7 bases clipped from V and 5 bases from J, the junction kept 9 bases outside the gene matches. Germline V gene lookup returns CDR1 MNHEY and CDR2 SVGAGI. CDR3: CASIPGTGYYGYTF. The CDR3 nucleotides read TGTGCCAGCATCCCCGGGACAGGCTATTATGGCTACACCTTC.

This clonotype came up many times. The genes are TRBV23-1 and TRBJ2-1; D is possibly TRBD1 (6 bases). TRBV23-1 is identified as an open reading frame with a role that is uncertain. The ends were cut back, 6 bases at V and 0 bases at J, with 21 bases in the middle. The CDR3 is 18 residues long. CDR3 DNA: TGCGCCAGCAGCCGCCCTCTCAGGGGCCCCAGCTCCTACAATGAGCAGTTCTTC. This encodes CASSRPLRGPSSYNEQFF.

The gene calls are TRBV30 and TRBJ2-1, with a tentative D call TRBD2 (8 bases). The CDR3 covers 17 residues. CDR1 GTSNPN and CDR2 SVGIG come from the germline V gene (reference sequence). V lost 3 bases and J 1 base, leaving 19 bases between the germline ends. CDR3 in amino acids: CAWSREGAVASYNEQFF. The CDR3 DNA reads as TGTGCCTGGAGCCGGGAGGGGGCCGTGGCTTCCTACAATGAGCAGTTCTTC. The complete variable domain, with remaining parts taken from reference TRBV30 and TRBJ2-1, reads SQTIHQWPATLVQPVGSPLSLECTVEGTSNPNLYWYRQAAGRGLQLLFYSVGIGQISSEVPQNLSASRPQDRQFILSSKKLLLSDSGFYLCAWSREGAVASYNEQFFGPGTRLTVL.

The sample holds a few counts of this clonotype. The chain has TRBV7-9 and TRBJ2-7; 9 positions agree with TRBD1. V dropped 5 bases and J dropped 2; count of bases not matched to a gene: 7. This CDR3 is built from 15 residues. CDR1 and CDR2 (germline): SEHNR, FQNEAQ (reference sequence). The CDR3 DNA sequence: TGTGCCAGCAGCCCGACAGGGGACAGGGCCTACGAGCAGTACTTC. It is translated as CASSPTGDRAYEQYF. The full variable domain, in which reference TRBV7-9 and TRBJ2-7 provide the parts outside the CDR3, is DTGVSQNPRHKITKRGQNVTFRCDPISEHNRLYWYRQTLGQGPEFLTYFQNEAQLEKSRLLSDRFSAERPKGSFSTLEIQRTEQGDSAMYLCASSPTGDRAYEQYFGPGTRLTVT.

This chain connects TRBV5-1 to TRBJ2-1; TRBD2 aligns across 9 bases. V trimming: 5 bases; J trimming: 5 bases; junction bases outside the gene matches: 8. CDR1 is SGHRS and CDR2 is YFSETQ in the germline V gene. The CDR3 extends over 15 amino acids. DNA of the CDR3: TGCGCCAGCAGATTCGGGGCTAGCGGGAACAATGAGCAGTTCTTC. Amino acids: CASRFGASGNNEQFF.

The V gene is TRBV29-1, the J gene TRBJ2-5, with a weak D call TRBD1 (7 bases). CDR3 length equals 15 residues. V was clipped by 3 bases and J by 0 bases, with 14 bases between them. CDR1 and CDR2 from the germline V gene are SQVTM and ANQGSEA. The CDR3 loop reads CSVEGGRGYQETQYF. The DNA for the CDR3 is TGCAGCGTTGAGGGGGGCAGGGGGTACCAAGAGACCCAGTACTTC.

This clonotype was found a few times. This chain connects TRBV19 to TRBJ2-3, with D possibly matching TRBD1 (6 bases). The CDR3 length is 14 residues. In germline, CDR1 is LNHDA, CDR2 SQIVND (reference sequence). Between the trimmed V and J ends, which lost 6 bases and 4 bases, there was a span of 14 bases. The CDR3 coding sequence is TGTGCCAGTAGGCTTACAGGGCTCGCAGATACGCAGTATTTT. As protein: CASRLTGLADTQYF.

This clonotype showed up just a few times. The V and J genes are TRBV11-2 and TRBJ2-2; weak D call: TRBD2 (6 bases). Trimming stripped 0 bases from V and 7 bases from J, with 18 bases between. The CDR3 length is 17 residues. Per germline, CDR1 SGHAT and CDR2 FQNNGV. The CDR3 loop reads CASSLDPGRVGVGELFF. For the CDR3, the DNA is TGTGCCAGCAGCTTAGACCCCGGGAGAGTCGGTGTCGGGGAGCTGTTTTTT.

The chain employs TRBV6-4 and TRBJ2-1, with D perhaps assigned TRBD1 or TRBD2 (6 bases each). Germline V gene data show CDR1 as MRHNA and CDR2 as SNTAGT. The CDR3 is 16 amino acids. With 0 bases removed from V and 9 bases from J, the gap between germline ends came to 18 bases. In DNA, the CDR3 is TGTGCCAGCAGTGACTCGTCGGGGGCCGGTCTAGCTGAGCAGTTCTTC. Translation gives CASSDSSGAGLAEQFF.

This chain connects TRBV15 to TRBJ1-5; 8 nucleotides agree with TRBD1. The CDR3 extends over 14 amino acids. CDR1 is LNHNV and CDR2 is YYDKDF in the germline V gene (reference sequence). The V and J ends lost 3 bases and 6 bases, in that order; junction bases with no gene match: 4. CDR3 sequence (DNA): TGTGCCACCAGCAGGGACAGGGCTGTTCAGCCCCAGCATTTT. As protein: CATSRDRAVQPQHF.

This chain uses TRBV4-3 with TRBJ2-7; no clear D. CDR1 LGHNA and CDR2 YSLEER come from the germline V gene. V was cut by 0 bases and J by 2 bases, with 14 bases left in between. This CDR3 has 16 amino acids. This CDR3 reads CASSQDYGTVPYEQYF. CDR3 DNA: TGCGCCAGCAGCCAAGATTATGGCACAGTTCCCTACGAGCAGTACTTC.

The gene calls are TRBV3-1 and TRBJ2-7, with D possibly being TRBD2 (6 bases). This CDR3 region has 16 residues. Germline CDR1 and CDR2: LGHDT and YNNKEL (reference sequence). V was trimmed by 0 bases and J by 0 bases, leaving 12 bases between them. For the CDR3, the DNA is TGTGCCAGCAGCCAAGATAGGGGACTTCTCTCCTACGAGCAGTACTTC. Protein product: CASSQDRGLLSYEQYF.

Ten or more counts support this clonotype. V gene TRBV5-1 combines with J gene TRBJ1-2; perhaps TRBD1 as D (5 bases). Trimming removed 3 bases from V and 3 bases from J, with 15 bases in between. The germline V gene encodes CDR1 SGHRS and CDR2 YFSETQ. This CDR3 is built from 15 residues. CDR3 in amino acids: CASSSLGGDHYGYTF. CDR3 nucleotide sequence: TGCGCCAGCAGCTCCCTGGGAGGGGACCACTATGGCTACACCTTC.

Ten or more counts support this clonotype. V is TRBV11-2 and J is TRBJ2-3; TRBD2 matches 10 bases. Germline assignment: CDR1 SGHAT and CDR2 FQNNGV. The CDR3 is made up of 17 amino acids. V shed 5 bases, J shed 0 bases, and the junction held 8 bases outside the gene matches. CDR3 sequence (DNA): TGTGCCAGCAGCCCCGTGCAAGCGGGGGGGAGCACAGATACGCAGTATTTT. Its protein product is CASSPVQAGGSTDTQYF.